The 25 T cell receptor beta chains below come from one sample, sequenced in a study of T cell responses to AZD1222 COVID-19 vaccine. Sequencing was performed with immunoSEQ multiplex PCR; in TCRdb, only in-frame clones are kept and a portion is missing. The data hold around 150,000 clones, with approximately 84% observed a single time. The specimen comprised peripheral blood, sampled on day 0 of AZD1222 vaccination. These TCRs come from an adult in good health.

The rearrangement joins TRBV15 to TRBJ2-6, with D perhaps assigned TRBD1 or TRBD2 (5 bases each). The ends were cut back, 5 bases at V and 3 bases at J, with 14 bases in the middle. Looked up from germline, CDR1 is LNHNV and CDR2 is YYDKDF (reference sequence). This CDR3 spans 16 amino acids. The CDR3 sequence is CATSSGVRDGANVLTF. DNA for the CDR3: TGTGCCACCAGCTCCGGGGTCAGGGATGGGGCCAACGTCCTGACTTTC.

The rearrangement uses TRBV18 and TRBJ1-6, with 7 bases fitting TRBD1. J gave up 5 bases and V 2 bases, and 6 bases lay outside the gene matches. The CDR3 is 16 residues long. Germline V CDR1 and CDR2: KGHSH, LQKENI. The CDR3 region is CASSPKVTGHNSPLHF. The CDR3 DNA sequence: TGTGCCAGCTCACCAAAAGTGACAGGGCATAATTCACCCCTCCACTTT. Looking up the rest from reference TRBV18 and TRBJ1-6 gives the full variable domain: NAGVMQNPRHLVRRRGQEARLRCSPMKGHSHVYWYRQLPEEGLKFMVYLQKENIIDESGMPKERFSAEFPKEGPSILRIQQVVRGDSAAYFCASSPKVTGHNSPLHFGNGTRLTVT.

The chain employs TRBV14 and TRBJ1-2; D unresolved. The germline V gene encodes CDR1 SGHDN and CDR2 FVKESK. The ends were cut back, 1 base at V and 5 bases at J, with 14 bases in the middle. CDR3 size: 15 residues. The CDR3 region has the DNA TGTGCCAGCAGCCAAGGGACTTTGGGCTATTATGGCTACACCTTC. It encodes CASSQGTLGYYGYTF.

The chain combines TRBV6-5 with TRBJ2-7; 10 bases agree with TRBD1. The CDR3 runs 15 residues. V was clipped by 6 bases and J by 7 bases; unmatched bases: 12. Looked up from germline, CDR1 is MNHEY and CDR2 is SVGAGI. The CDR3 region has the DNA TGTGCCAGCAGCGACGGACCGACAGGGGGCGGGGAGCAGTACTTC. It codes for CASSDGPTGGGEQYF.

CDR3 loop: CASSPPSAAEAFF. Written as DNA, the CDR3 is TGCGCCAGCAGCCCCCCGTCGGCAGCGGAAGCTTTCTTT. This rearrangement joins TRBV4-1 to TRBJ1-1; D call uncertain. CDR3 size: 13 residues. Germline values: CDR1 MGHRA, CDR2 YSYEKL. The V and J ends lost 4 bases and 8 bases respectively, with 14 bases between them.

V is TRBV30 and J is TRBJ2-2; no clear D. V dropped 0 bases and J dropped 1 base, with 9 bases sitting between them. CDR1 is GTSNPN, CDR2 SVGIG, per germline (reference sequence). CDR3 length equals 15 residues. The CDR3 coding sequence is TGTGCCTGGAGTGTAAGACTCTTGAACACCGGGGAGCTGTTTTTT. Translation gives CAWSVRLLNTGELFF.

This clone has more than one count but fewer than ten. The gene calls are TRBV15 and TRBJ1-4; the D is unclear. V was shortened by 5 bases and J by 7 bases, with 11 bases between the two germline ends. The CDR3 has 13 residues. Germline loops: CDR1 LNHNV, CDR2 YYDKDF (reference sequence). Written as DNA, the CDR3 is TGTGCCACCAGCCCTCGCTGGAGTGAAAAACTGTTTTTT. It encodes CATSPRWSEKLFF.

This rearrangement joins TRBV6-5 to TRBJ1-1; tentative D call: TRBD1 (6 bases). Germline CDR1 MNHEY, CDR2 SVGAGI. The ends were cut back, 4 bases at V and 3 bases at J, with 12 bases in the middle. The CDR3 runs 14 residues. Here the CDR3 DNA reads TGTGCCAGCAGTTCCCAGGGGCTGTACACTGAAGCTTTCTTT. It yields the protein CASSSQGLYTEAFF.

This clone was found a few times. V is TRBV20-1 and J is TRBJ2-7; D gene unclear. CDR1 DFQATT and CDR2 SNEGSKA come from the germline V gene (reference sequence). The CDR3 runs 11 residues. V was shortened by 3 bases and J by 6 bases, with 9 bases between the two germline ends. The CDR3 loop reads CSARGGVEQYF. CDR3 bases: TGCAGTGCTAGGGGTGGGGTCGAGCAGTACTTC.

The DNA of the CDR3 is TGTGCCAGCAGTTCCCTACGGACAGTTAATGAGCAGTTCTTC. It is translated as CASSSLRTVNEQFF. The chain employs TRBV6-2 or TRBV6-3 and TRBJ2-1; the D gene is possibly TRBD1 (6 bases). Germline V gene data show CDR1 as MNHEY and CDR2 as SVGEGT. The length of the CDR3 is 14 residues. V was shortened by 4 bases and J by 7 bases, with 14 bases between the two germline ends.

This chain links TRBV28 with TRBJ2-1, with D uncertain. V was shortened by 3 bases and J by 12 bases, with 12 bases between the two germline ends. This CDR3 is built from 12 residues. Germline CDR1 MDHEN, CDR2 SYDVKM. CDR3 nucleotides: TGTGCCAGCAGTTTCGAAGTCATGGGGCAGTTCTTC. As protein: CASSFEVMGQFF.

A single count supports this clone. The same CDR3 arises from other DNA sequences in this sample as well. The chain links TRBV5-1 to TRBJ1-4; the match to TRBD1 covers 9 bases. The length of the CDR3 is 15 residues. CDR1 is SGHRS and CDR2 is YFSETQ in the germline V gene. Trimming at V came to 0 bases and at J to 5 bases, leaving 2 bases not matched to a gene. The CDR3 here is CASSLGGQGNEKLFF. CDR3 DNA: TGCGCCAGCAGCTTGGGAGGACAGGGGAATGAAAAACTGTTTTTT. The full variable domain, its missing parts supplied by reference TRBV5-1 and TRBJ1-4, is KAGVTQTPRYLIKTRGQQVTLSCSPISGHRSVSWYQQTPGQGLQFLFEYFSETQRNKGNFPGRFSGRQFSNSRSEMNVSTLELGDSALYLCASSLGGQGNEKLFFGSGTQLSVL.

The chain has TRBV5-1 and TRBJ1-2; 7 nucleotides line up with TRBD1. The CDR3 length is 15 residues. Per germline, CDR1 SGHRS and CDR2 YFSETQ. V was pared by 0 bases and J by 4 bases, with 6 bases of the junction left unmatched. DNA of the CDR3: TGCGCCAGCAGCTTGGTAGGGGACAGCCCCTATGGCTACACCTTC. It is translated as CASSLVGDSPYGYTF. Looking up the rest from reference TRBV5-1 and TRBJ1-2 gives the full variable domain: KAGVTQTPRYLIKTRGQQVTLSCSPISGHRSVSWYQQTPGQGLQFLFEYFSETQRNKGNFPGRFSGRQFSNSRSEMNVSTLELGDSALYLCASSLVGDSPYGYTFGSGTRLTVV.

The gene calls are TRBV28 and TRBJ2-2; D may be TRBD1 (6 bases). Germline V gives CDR1 MDHEN, CDR2 SYDVKM. V dropped 5 bases and J dropped 0 bases, with 16 bases sitting between them. The CDR3 consists of 17 residues. In DNA, the CDR3 is TGTGCCAGCAGTCCTCTGGTGGGGGCGGCGAACACCGGGGAGCTGTTTTTT. Translating it yields CASSPLVGAANTGELFF.

The chain links TRBV19 to TRBJ1-1; D ambiguous. The V end was cut by 1 base, the J end by 6 bases, with 15 bases between. From germline, CDR1 is LNHDA and CDR2 SQIVND (reference sequence). The CDR3 is 15 amino acids. The CDR3 protein is CASSIARSLAPEAFF. The CDR3 DNA reads as TGTGCCAGTAGTATAGCACGGAGCTTAGCGCCTGAAGCTTTCTTT.

The chain uses TRBV5-5 and TRBJ1-5; weak D call: TRBD1 (6 bases). The CDR3 loop spans 15 amino acids. The germline V and J ends were trimmed by 4 bases and 4 bases, with 15 bases remaining between them. Germline CDR1 and CDR2: SGHKS and YYEKEE (reference sequence). CDR3 region: CASSASSQGNQPQHF. CDR3 DNA sequence: TGTGCCAGCAGCGCGTCATCGCAGGGGAATCAGCCCCAGCATTTT.

J is TRBJ1-3 and V is TRBV2; 8 bases are shared with TRBD1. Germline values: CDR1 SNHLY, CDR2 FYNNEI. The J segment lost 1 base and the V segment lost 5 bases, leaving 4 bases of the junction unmatched. This CDR3 is 15 amino acids long. CDR3 in DNA: TGTGCCAGCAGTAGGACAGGGAAATCTGGAAACACCATATATTTT. As protein: CASSRTGKSGNTIYF.

This clone was seen more than once but under ten times. The chain is built from TRBV6-2 or TRBV6-3 and TRBJ2-6; 13 bases are a match to TRBD2. CDR1 and CDR2 (germline): MNHEY, SVGEGT. Losses at the gene ends were 6 bases for V and 5 bases for J; bases not matched to a gene: 25. The CDR3 has 23 amino acids. CDR3 bases: TGTGCCAGCAGCCCCGATGAACATTCCCGACTAGCGGGGGGCCAATACCGGGCCAACGTCCTGACTTTC. It yields the protein CASSPDEHSRLAGGQYRANVLTF.

The rearrangement links TRBV5-5 to TRBJ1-2; 12 bases map to TRBD1. CDR3 length: 15 residues. The J segment lost 6 bases and the V segment lost 4 bases, leaving 7 bases of the junction unmatched. From germline, CDR1 is SGHKS and CDR2 YYEKEE (reference sequence). CDR3 amino acids: CASSRGTGGADGYTF. The CDR3 coding sequence is TGTGCCAGCAGCCGTGGGACAGGGGGCGCGGATGGCTACACCTTC.

The chain carries TRBV5-1 and TRBJ1-3; 7 bases line up with TRBD1. The CDR3 loop spans 17 amino acids. With 0 bases clipped from V and 0 bases from J, the junction kept 6 bases outside the gene matches. Germline V lookup: CDR1 SGHRS, CDR2 YFSETQ. This CDR3 is CASSLGFRTGSGNTIYF. The DNA of the CDR3 is TGCGCCAGCAGCTTGGGGTTCCGGACAGGCTCTGGAAACACCATATATTTT.

V and J are TRBV7-9 and TRBJ2-7, with D uncertain. From germline, CDR1 is SEHNR and CDR2 FQNEAQ (reference sequence). The V end lost 5 bases, the J end lost 0 bases, and 17 bases lay between the germline ends. This CDR3 contains 16 residues. CDR3 sequence: CASSPAVGPNSYEQYF. Here the CDR3 DNA reads TGTGCCAGCAGCCCCGCCGTAGGTCCGAACTCCTACGAGCAGTACTTC.

This sequence joins TRBV30 and TRBJ1-2; 8 nucleotides align to TRBD1. The V and J ends lost 5 bases and 5 bases, in that order; junction bases with no gene match: 4. The CDR3 extends over 12 amino acids. Germline CDR1 and CDR2: GTSNPN and SVGIG (reference sequence). Here the CDR3 DNA reads TGTGCCTGGGGACAGGGCTATTATGGCTACACCTTC. Amino acid sequence: CAWGQGYYGYTF.

J is TRBJ2-3 and V is TRBV24-1; no firm D call. The CDR3 covers 15 residues. V lost 0 bases and J lost 2, with 8 bases in between. The V gene's germline CDR1 is KGHDR and CDR2 SFDVKD. CDR3 DNA: TGTGCCACCAGTGATTTGTTGGATTCCACAGATACGCAGTATTTT. It codes for CATSDLLDSTDTQYF.

The V gene is TRBV6-5, the J gene TRBJ1-2; D ambiguous. Between the trimmed V and J ends, which lost 2 bases and 8 bases, there was a span of 15 bases. The CDR3 runs to 14 residues. Germline V gene sequence: CDR1 MNHEY, CDR2 SVGAGI. The CDR3 DNA is TGTGCCAGCAGTTACGGGGAGGAATTGCGAGGCTACACCTTC. Its protein product is CASSYGEELRGYTF.

This chain uses TRBV14 with TRBJ1-2; perhaps TRBD1 as D (6 bases). Germline lookup yields CDR1 SGHDN and CDR2 FVKESK. V dropped 4 bases and J dropped 3 bases, with 21 bases sitting between them. This CDR3 has 17 amino acids. The chain's CDR3 is CASSPTRGRGEHYGYTF. DNA of the CDR3: TGTGCCAGCAGCCCTACAAGGGGGAGGGGAGAACACTATGGCTACACCTTC.